The rows below give T cell receptor beta chains drawn from one sample of a study of T cell responses to AZD1222 COVID-19 vaccine. Clones were sequenced by immunoSEQ multiplex PCR, and TCRdb holds only the in-frame ones, with some missing. The repertoire has tens of thousands of clones, around 86% of them found once; the top ten carry around 17%. Sequenced here: peripheral blood, sampled on day 0 of AZD1222 vaccination. The receptors stem from an adult in good health. The CDR3 runs from the conserved cysteine through the conserved F or W.

TRBV18,TRBJ2-3,CASSPGVMGTDTQYF
TRBV5-1,TRBJ2-2,CASSWGSRAFNTGELFF
TRBV4-3,TRBJ2-3,CASSLGLGLSDTQYF
TRBV3-1/TRBV3-2,TRBJ2-1,CASSQDPGLAGRNEQFF
TRBV30,TRBJ1-5,CAWSPGSDQPQHF
TRBV7-2,TRBJ1-2,CASSAGRNYGYTF
TRBV21-1,TRBJ1-4,CASSSEGTKVF
TRBV2,TRBJ1-3,CASTGQKSGNTIYF
TRBV6-5,TRBJ1-1,CASSYSVNVEAFF
TRBV12-3/TRBV12-4,TRBJ1-3,CASSFESGNTIYF
TRBV4-3,TRBJ2-7,CASSHGTGGSYEQYF
TRBV28,TRBJ1-1,CASRSGQGGIAEAFF
TRBV5-5,TRBJ1-5,CASSRALGAPFNQPQHF
TRBV29-1,TRBJ2-1,CSVDGQARAGQFF
TRBV5-6,TRBJ2-7,CASSLATSGILSEQYF
TRBV4-1,TRBJ1-2,CASSQDPFPSYGYTF
TRBV6-5,TRBJ2-1,CASTKISGRYDEQFF
TRBV6-5,TRBJ2-5,CASTRVGVGETQYF
TRBV19,TRBJ2-7,CASSTLAGGDYEQYF
TRBV29-1,TRBJ2-2,CSVSSGTTNTGELFF
TRBV2,TRBJ1-1,CASKEVMNTEAFF
TRBV6-5,TRBJ1-2,CASSFHGTGVNYGYTF
TRBV29-1,TRBJ1-4,CSVRKEGWSNEKLFF
TRBV7-9,TRBJ1-2,CASSLRRTGEVGGYTF
TRBV5-4,TRBJ1-4,CASSLGASATNEKLFF
TRBV7-8,TRBJ2-2,CASSTQTSGNTGELFF
TRBV19,TRBJ1-2,CASSSPQQGGYTF
TRBV7-9,TRBJ2-2,CASRSSGAQRTGELFF
TRBV6-1,TRBJ1-2,CASSENQDNYGYTF
TRBV28,TRBJ1-1,CASSLSTVNTEAFF
TRBV10-1,TRBJ2-2,CASSPWEGASGRAAGELFF
TRBV7-9,TRBJ1-4,CASSLARDPGKEKLFF
TRBV11-1,TRBJ2-1,CASNSGLAGEQFF
TRBV2,TRBJ2-1,CASSGELEQFF
TRBV27,TRBJ1-2,CASGDTANYGYTF
TRBV24-1,TRBJ1-5,CATSDRDSEPPQHF
TRBV20-1,TRBJ1-5,CSASSGGRNSNQPQHF
TRBV19,TRBJ1-1,CASSMRPNTEAFF
TRBV6-6,TRBJ1-2,CASSSATTGKSYGYTF
TRBV3-1/TRBV3-2,TRBJ1-4,CASSQLGQSTNEKLFF